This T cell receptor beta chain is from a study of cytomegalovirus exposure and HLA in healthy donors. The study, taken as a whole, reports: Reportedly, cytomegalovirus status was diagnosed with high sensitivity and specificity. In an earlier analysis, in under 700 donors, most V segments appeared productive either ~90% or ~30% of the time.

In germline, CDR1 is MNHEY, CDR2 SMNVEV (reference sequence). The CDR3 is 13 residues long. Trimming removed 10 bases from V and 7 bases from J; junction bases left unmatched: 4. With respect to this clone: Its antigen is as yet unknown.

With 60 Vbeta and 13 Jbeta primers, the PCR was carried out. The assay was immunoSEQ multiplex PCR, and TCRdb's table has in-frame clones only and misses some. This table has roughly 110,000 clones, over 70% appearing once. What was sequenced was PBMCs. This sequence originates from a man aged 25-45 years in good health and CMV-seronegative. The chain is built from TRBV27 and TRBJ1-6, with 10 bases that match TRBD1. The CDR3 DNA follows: TGTGCCATCTCGACAGGGGGCAATTCACCCCTCCACTTT. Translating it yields CAISTGGNSPLHF.